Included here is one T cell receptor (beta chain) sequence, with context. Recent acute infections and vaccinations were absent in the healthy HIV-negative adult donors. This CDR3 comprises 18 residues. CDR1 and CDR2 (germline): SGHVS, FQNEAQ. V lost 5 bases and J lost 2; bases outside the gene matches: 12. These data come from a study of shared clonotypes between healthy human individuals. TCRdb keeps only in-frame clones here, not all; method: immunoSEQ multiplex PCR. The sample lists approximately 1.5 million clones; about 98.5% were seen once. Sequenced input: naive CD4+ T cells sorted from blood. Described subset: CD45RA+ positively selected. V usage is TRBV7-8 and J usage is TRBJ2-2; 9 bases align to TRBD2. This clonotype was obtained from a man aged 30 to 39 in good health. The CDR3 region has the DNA TGTGCCAGCAGCCAAAGTAGGAGGCGGGAGGGTAACACCGGGGAGCTGTTTTTT. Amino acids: CASSQSRRREGNTGELFF. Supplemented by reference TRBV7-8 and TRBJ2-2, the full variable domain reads GAGVSQSPRYKVAKRGQDVALRCDPISGHVSLFWYQQALGQGPEFLTYFQNEAQLDKSGLPSDRFFAERPEGSVSTLKIQRTQQEDSAVYLCASSQSRRREGNTGELFFGEGSRLTVL.